These T cell receptor beta chains were read from a single sample in a study of T cell clonotyping in hematopoietic cell transplantation. This table comes from immunoSEQ multiplex PCR, and its TCRdb copy is limited to in-frame clones, with some not included. This sample has about 5,700 clones, with about 80% found just once. This sample comprised PBMCs, obtained 100 days after allogeneic stem cell transplant. All receptors derive from a male patient aged 45-60 years who had an allogeneic stem cell transplant from an unrelated donor, so the T cells may come from the graft donor. Some clones in this sample may be carry-over from other donors' samples. Each CDR3 is given with its conserved first and last residue. D genes are given only for firm matches. For some rows the clone size is stated as once, few or many, or as a class when expanded; others skip it.

clone size	J gene	D gene	V gene	CDR3 protein	CDR3 DNA
-	TRBJ1-3	TRBD1	TRBV7-8	CASSSGGSTGGGNTIYF	TGTGCCAGCAGCTCAGGGGGATCCACAGGGGGCGGAAACACCATATATTTT
-	TRBJ2-7	-	TRBV6-5	CASSYTLLSREQYF	TGTGCCAGCAGTTATACCCTACTCTCCCGCGAGCAGTACTTC
-	TRBJ1-2	TRBD1	TRBV6-5	CASSSGTGRANYGYTF	TGTGCCAGCAGTTCCGGGACAGGGAGGGCTAACTATGGCTACACCTTC
-	TRBJ2-5	-	TRBV7-6	CASSSTRGRQETQYF	TGTGCCAGCAGCTCCACCCGTGGGCGCCAAGAGACCCAGTACTTC
-	TRBJ1-1	-	TRBV30	CAWRVSDGTEAFF	TGTGCCTGGAGGGTCTCGGACGGCACTGAAGCTTTCTTT
-	TRBJ2-7	TRBD2	TRBV9	CASSVTGLAGVYEQYF	TGTGCCAGCAGCGTAACCGGACTAGCGGGAGTTTACGAGCAGTACTTC
-	TRBJ1-2	-	TRBV2	CASSEIVRSLYGYTF	TGTGCCAGCAGTGAAATAGTTAGGTCCCTCTATGGCTACACCTTC
-	TRBJ2-2	TRBD2	TRBV5-6	CASSFLAGGDTGELFF	TGTGCCAGCAGCTTCTTAGCGGGAGGGGACACCGGGGAGCTGTTTTTT
-	TRBJ2-3	-	TRBV27	CASSSPYTDTQYF	TGTGCCAGCAGTTCCCCGTACACAGATACGCAGTATTTT
-	TRBJ1-5	-	TRBV29-1	CSVASGNQPQHF	TGCAGCGTTGCGTCAGGCAATCAGCCCCAGCATTTT
-	TRBJ2-1	-	TRBV7-3	CASSLSGSSYNEQFF	TGTGCCAGCAGCTTATCGGGGAGCTCCTACAATGAGCAGTTCTTC
-	TRBJ2-6	-	TRBV28	CASTYYGANVLTF	TGTGCCAGCACGTATTATGGGGCCAACGTCCTGACTTTC
-	TRBJ2-7	TRBD1	TRBV30	CAWSPSTGGKYF	TGTGCCTGGAGCCCCTCTACAGGGGGCAAGTACTTC
once	TRBJ1-2	-	TRBV19	CASMDRLYGYTF	TGTGCCAGTATGGACAGACTCTATGGCTACACCTTC
few	TRBJ2-1	TRBD2	TRBV4-3	CASSQVGAGGGSYNEQFF	TGCGCCAGCAGCCAAGTTGGAGCGGGAGGAGGTTCCTACAATGAGCAGTTCTTC
few	TRBJ1-2	-	TRBV5-1	CASSPGQRYGYTF	TGCGCCAGCAGCCCCGGACAGCGATATGGCTACACCTTC
-	TRBJ2-7	-	TRBV25-1	CASSRDGKRTYEQYF	TGTGCCAGCAGTCGAGACGGTAAGAGGACCTACGAGCAGTACTTC
-	TRBJ2-1	-	TRBV7-2	CASSSSSFEQFF	TGTGCCAGCAGCTCGTCTAGCTTTGAGCAGTTCTTC
-	TRBJ2-3	-	TRBV7-4	CASSHSPVFTDTQYF	TGTGCCAGCAGCCACAGCCCAGTATTTACAGATACGCAGTATTTT
-	TRBJ1-5	-	TRBV30	CAWTGGPGQPQHF	TGTGCCTGGACCGGGGGCCCGGGTCAGCCCCAGCATTTT
few	TRBJ2-3	TRBD2	TRBV27	CASSSTSEDTQYF	TGTGCCAGCAGTTCTACTAGCGAAGATACGCAGTATTTT
-	TRBJ2-7	-	TRBV4-1	CASSQVALRTVHEQYF	TGCGCCAGCAGCCAAGTTGCCTTGCGGACAGTCCACGAGCAGTACTTC
once	TRBJ1-4	-	TRBV6-5	CASSRQVGEKLFF	TGTGCCAGCAGTAGACAGGTTGGAGAAAAACTGTTTTTT
-	TRBJ1-5	-	TRBV6-1	CASSAVGVSNQPQHF	TGTGCCAGCAGTGCTGTAGGGGTTAGCAATCAGCCCCAGCATTTT
-	TRBJ1-2	-	TRBV29-1	CSVGTGRGKGYGYTF	TGCAGCGTTGGGACCGGGCGAGGCAAAGGTTATGGCTACACCTTC
-	TRBJ1-1	-	TRBV29-1	CSVDRGGANTEAFF	TGCAGCGTTGATCGCGGGGGAGCGAACACTGAAGCTTTCTTT
-	TRBJ1-5	-	TRBV19	CASSIRGRGGSNQPQHF	TGTGCCAGTAGTATCAGAGGCAGGGGCGGTAGCAATCAGCCCCAGCATTTT
once	TRBJ2-7	-	TRBV30	CAWSGAGDGIDEQYF	TGTGCCTGGAGCGGTGCAGGGGATGGTATAGACGAGCAGTACTTC
medium-sized	TRBJ2-7	TRBD1	TRBV28	CASSPHGTGNYEQYF	TGTGCCAGCAGTCCCCACGGGACAGGGAATTACGAGCAGTACTTC
once	TRBJ1-6	-	TRBV5-1	CASNEGGPNSPLHF	TGCGCCAGCAACGAGGGGGGTCCCAATTCACCCCTCCACTTT
-	TRBJ2-3	-	TRBV5-6	CASSLVFTTDTQYF	TGTGCCAGCAGCTTGGTTTTTACAACAGATACGCAGTATTTT
-	TRBJ1-1	-	TRBV29-1	CSVELTAEAFF	TGCAGCGTTGAATTAACCGCAGAAGCTTTCTTT
-	TRBJ2-4	-	TRBV29-1	CSVEGGPSKNIQYF	TGCAGCGTTGAAGGGGGGCCTAGTAAAAACATTCAGTACTTC
-	TRBJ1-1	-	TRBV28	CALSGGENTEAFF	TGTGCCCTCTCCGGTGGGGAGAACACTGAAGCTTTCTTT
-	TRBJ1-5	-	TRBV19	CASSTAGGQPQHF	TGTGCCAGTAGTACCGCCGGGGGCCAGCCCCAGCATTTT
-	TRBJ1-2	-	TRBV29-1	CSVGQGGSANYGYTF	TGCAGCGTTGGGCAGGGAGGCTCAGCTAACTATGGCTACACCTTC
-	TRBJ2-5	-	TRBV5-1	CASSARTWETQYF	TGCGCCAGCAGCGCCCGAACCTGGGAGACCCAGTACTTC
-	TRBJ1-2	TRBD1	TRBV2	CASSDRGQELLNYGYTF	TGTGCCAGCAGTGATAGGGGACAGGAACTACTCAACTATGGCTACACCTTC
-	TRBJ2-2	TRBD2	TRBV7-3	CASSLTSGIPGELFF	TGTGCCAGCAGCTTGACTAGCGGGATACCCGGGGAGCTGTTTTTT
-	TRBJ2-7	TRBD2	TRBV6-1	CASSEASGTYEQYF	TGTGCCAGCAGTGAGGCTAGCGGGACCTACGAGCAGTACTTC